The clone carrying this T cell receptor (beta chain) was recorded a few times. Its cognate antigen is unknown. TCRB was sequenced at Survey level resolution. Measured with immunoSEQ multiplex PCR; TCRdb has only the in-frame clones, and not every one. The top ten hold over 0.5% of the sample, which has 9,000 to 10,000 clones, 80% to 85% seen once. The sample is drawn from a study of follicular helper T cells after annual influenza vaccination. Across the study: After each seasonal flu vaccination, blood came on days 0, 7 and 28.

V shed 3 bases and J shed 2 bases, with 15 bases lying between them. The CDR3 length is 16 residues. Per germline, CDR1 SGHDT and CDR2 YYEEEE. Study-wide points: Recurrent ICOS+CD38+ cTfh clonotypes included tetramer and AIM influenza-specific ones. Plasmablast frequency change correlated with clonality change in ICOS+CD38+ cTfh.

Time point of the sample: 2013-2014 season, 7 days after vaccination. Sequencing was performed on CXCR5- memory CD4+ T cells sorted from blood, taken 7 days after influenza vaccination. The chain links TRBV5-6 to TRBJ1-5, with a weak D call TRBD1 (6 bases). The receptor's source is an adult who received the influenza vaccine. As DNA, the CDR3 is TGTGCCAGCAGCTCAGACGGGGGGGGCGGCAATCAGCCCCAGCATTTT. Translating gives CASSSDGGGGNQPQHF. The full variable domain, in which reference TRBV5-6 and TRBJ1-5 provide the parts outside the CDR3, is DAGVTQSPTHLIKTRGQQVTLRCSPKSGHDTVSWYQQALGQGPQFIFQYYEEEERQRGNFPDRFSGHQFPNYSSELNVNALLLGDSALYLCASSSDGGGGNQPQHFGDGTRLSIL.